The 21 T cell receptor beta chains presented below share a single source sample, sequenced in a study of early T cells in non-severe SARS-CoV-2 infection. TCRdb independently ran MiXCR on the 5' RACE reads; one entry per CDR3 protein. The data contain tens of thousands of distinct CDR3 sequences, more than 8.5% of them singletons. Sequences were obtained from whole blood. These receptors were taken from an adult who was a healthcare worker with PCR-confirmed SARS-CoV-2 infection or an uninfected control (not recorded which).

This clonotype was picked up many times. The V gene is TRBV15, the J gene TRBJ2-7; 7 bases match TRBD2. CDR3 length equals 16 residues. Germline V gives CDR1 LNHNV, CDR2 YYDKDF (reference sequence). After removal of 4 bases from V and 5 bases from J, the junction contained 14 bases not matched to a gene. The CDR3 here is CATSKGAGVELDEQYF. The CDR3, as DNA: TGTGCCACCAGCAAAGGCGCGGGGGTTGAATTAGACGAGCAGTACTTC.

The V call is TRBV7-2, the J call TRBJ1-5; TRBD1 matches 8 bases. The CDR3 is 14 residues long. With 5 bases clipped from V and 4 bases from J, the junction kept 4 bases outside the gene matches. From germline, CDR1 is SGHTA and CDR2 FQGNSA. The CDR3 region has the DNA TGTGCCAGCAGCCCCAGACAGGGGAATCAGCCCCAGCATTTT. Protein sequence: CASSPRQGNQPQHF.

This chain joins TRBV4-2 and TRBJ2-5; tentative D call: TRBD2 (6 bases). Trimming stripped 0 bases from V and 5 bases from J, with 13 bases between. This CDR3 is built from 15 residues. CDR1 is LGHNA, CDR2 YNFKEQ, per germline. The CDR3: CASSQDGGNLETQYF. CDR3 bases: TGTGCCAGCAGCCAAGATGGGGGGAATTTGGAGACCCAGTACTTC.

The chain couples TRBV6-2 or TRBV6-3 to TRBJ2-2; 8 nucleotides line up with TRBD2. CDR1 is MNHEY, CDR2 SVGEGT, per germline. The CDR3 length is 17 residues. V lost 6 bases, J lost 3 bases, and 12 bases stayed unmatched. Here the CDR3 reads CASRARGSGIDTGELFF. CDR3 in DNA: TGTGCCAGCAGGGCCAGGGGTAGCGGGATTGACACCGGGGAGCTGTTTTTT.

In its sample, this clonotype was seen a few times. This CDR3 reads CASSLEGEGEQYF. For the CDR3, the DNA is TGTGCCAGCAGCTTAGAGGGGGAAGGCGAGCAGTACTTC. The rearrangement joins TRBV7-6 to TRBJ2-7, with a tentative D call TRBD1 (6 bases). The CDR3 has 13 residues. Germline lookup yields CDR1 SGHVS and CDR2 FNYEAQ. The V end was cut by 1 base, the J end by 6 bases, with 10 bases between.

The CDR3 protein is CASSRRNRGRMGNTEAFF. CDR3 sequence (DNA): TGTGCCAGCAGCAGACGTAACAGGGGGCGAATGGGGAACACTGAAGCTTTCTTT. The chain recombines TRBV11-1 with TRBJ1-1; 9 nucleotides line up with TRBD1. This CDR3 is 18 amino acids long. Germline V gives CDR1 SGHAT, CDR2 FQDESV (reference sequence). The V segment lost 5 bases and the J segment 1 base; nucleotides outside the gene matches: 14.

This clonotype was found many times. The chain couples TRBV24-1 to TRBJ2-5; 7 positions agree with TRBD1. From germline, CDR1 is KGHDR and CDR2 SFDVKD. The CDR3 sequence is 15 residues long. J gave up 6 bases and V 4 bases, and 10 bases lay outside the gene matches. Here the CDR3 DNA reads TGTGCCACCAGTGACCCACAGCCGGGACAGAAGACCCAGTACTTC. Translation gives CATSDPQPGQKTQYF.

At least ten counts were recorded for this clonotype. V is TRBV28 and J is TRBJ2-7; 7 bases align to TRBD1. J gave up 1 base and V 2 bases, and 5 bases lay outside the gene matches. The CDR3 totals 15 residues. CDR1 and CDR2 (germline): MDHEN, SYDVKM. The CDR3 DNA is TGTGCCAGCAGTTTAGGTGGACAGGCTTCCTACGAGCAGTACTTC. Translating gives CASSLGGQASYEQYF.

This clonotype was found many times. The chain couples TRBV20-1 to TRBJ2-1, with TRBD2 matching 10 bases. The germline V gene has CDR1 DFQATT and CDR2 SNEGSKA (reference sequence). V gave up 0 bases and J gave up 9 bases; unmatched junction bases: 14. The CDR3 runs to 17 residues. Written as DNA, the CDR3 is TGCAGTGCTAGAGATTTGGCTAGCGGGAGTTTCATAGGTGAGCAGTTCTTC. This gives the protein CSARDLASGSFIGEQFF.

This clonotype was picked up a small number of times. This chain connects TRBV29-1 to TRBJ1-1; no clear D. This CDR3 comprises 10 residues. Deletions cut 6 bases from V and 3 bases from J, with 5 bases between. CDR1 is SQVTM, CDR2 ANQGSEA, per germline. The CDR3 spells CSVGHTEAFF. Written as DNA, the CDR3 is TGCAGCGTCGGACACACTGAAGCTTTCTTT.

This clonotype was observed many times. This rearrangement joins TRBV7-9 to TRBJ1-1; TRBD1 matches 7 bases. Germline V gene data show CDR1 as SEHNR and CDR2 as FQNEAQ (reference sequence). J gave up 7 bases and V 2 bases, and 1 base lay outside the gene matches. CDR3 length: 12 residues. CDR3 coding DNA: TGTGCCAGCAGCTTACAGGGGGTTGAAGCTTTCTTT. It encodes CASSLQGVEAFF.

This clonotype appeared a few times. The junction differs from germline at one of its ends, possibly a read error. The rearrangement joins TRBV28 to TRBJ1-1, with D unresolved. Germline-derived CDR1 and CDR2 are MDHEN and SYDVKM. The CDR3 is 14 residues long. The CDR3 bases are TGTGCCAGCATTTTATGGGCCCCAAACACTGAAGCTTTCTTT. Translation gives CASILWAPNTEAFF.

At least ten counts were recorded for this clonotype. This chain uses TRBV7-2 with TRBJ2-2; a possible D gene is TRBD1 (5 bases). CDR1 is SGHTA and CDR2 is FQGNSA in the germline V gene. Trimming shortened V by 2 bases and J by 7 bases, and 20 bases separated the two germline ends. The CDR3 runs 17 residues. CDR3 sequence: CASSLNGAPGYGGELFF. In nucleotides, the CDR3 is TGTGCCAGCAGCTTAAACGGTGCCCCAGGGTACGGCGGGGAGCTGTTTTTT. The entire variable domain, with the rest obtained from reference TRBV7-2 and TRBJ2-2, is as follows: GAGVSQSPSNKVTEKGKDVELRCDPISGHTALYWYRQSLGQGLEFLIYFQGNSAPDKSGLPSDRFSAERTGGSVSTLTIQRTQQEDSAVYLCASSLNGAPGYGGELFFGEGSRLTVL.

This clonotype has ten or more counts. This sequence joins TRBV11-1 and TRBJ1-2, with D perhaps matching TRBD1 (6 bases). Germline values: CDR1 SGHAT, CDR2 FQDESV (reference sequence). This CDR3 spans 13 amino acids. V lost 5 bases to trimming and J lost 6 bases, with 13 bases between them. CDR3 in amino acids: CASSVSTGNGYTF. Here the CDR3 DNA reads TGTGCCAGCAGCGTATCTACAGGGAATGGCTACACCTTC.

Here the CDR3 reads CASSSFGNQPQHF. The CDR3 nucleotides are TGTGCCAGCAGCTCCTTTGGCAATCAGCCCCAGCATTTT. V gene TRBV7-2 combines with J gene TRBJ1-5; D not resolved. The CDR3 extends over 13 amino acids. V dropped 4 bases and J dropped 2 bases, with 6 bases sitting between them. Germline V gene lookup returns CDR1 SGHTA and CDR2 FQGNSA.

The CDR3 DNA follows: TGTGCCAGCAGCCAGACGGAGAACACCCAGTACTTC. This encodes CASSQTENTQYF. V gene TRBV14 combines with J gene TRBJ2-5; D not resolved. This CDR3 is 12 amino acids long. Between the trimmed V and J ends, which lost 3 bases and 8 bases, there was a span of 10 bases. Germline CDR1 and CDR2: SGHDN and FVKESK.

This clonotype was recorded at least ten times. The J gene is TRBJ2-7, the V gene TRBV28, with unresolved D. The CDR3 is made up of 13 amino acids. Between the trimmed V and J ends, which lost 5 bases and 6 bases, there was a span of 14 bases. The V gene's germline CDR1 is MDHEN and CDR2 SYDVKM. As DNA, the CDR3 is TGTGCCAGCAGTCCCCCCGTTGTTCGCGAGCAGTACTTC. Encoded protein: CASSPPVVREQYF.

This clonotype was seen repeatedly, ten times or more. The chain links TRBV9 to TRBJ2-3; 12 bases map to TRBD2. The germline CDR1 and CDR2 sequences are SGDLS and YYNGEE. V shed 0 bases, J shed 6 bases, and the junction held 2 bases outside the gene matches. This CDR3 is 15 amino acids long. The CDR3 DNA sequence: TGTGCCAGCAGCGTAGGACTAGCGGGAGTCGATACGCAGTATTTT. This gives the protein CASSVGLAGVDTQYF.

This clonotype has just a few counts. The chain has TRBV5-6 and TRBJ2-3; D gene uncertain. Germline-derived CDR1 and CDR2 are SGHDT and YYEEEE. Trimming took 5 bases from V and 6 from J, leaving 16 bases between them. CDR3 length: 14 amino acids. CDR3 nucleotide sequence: TGTGCCAGCAGTCGGATCTCTCTTGTGGATACGCAGTATTTT. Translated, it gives CASSRISLVDTQYF.

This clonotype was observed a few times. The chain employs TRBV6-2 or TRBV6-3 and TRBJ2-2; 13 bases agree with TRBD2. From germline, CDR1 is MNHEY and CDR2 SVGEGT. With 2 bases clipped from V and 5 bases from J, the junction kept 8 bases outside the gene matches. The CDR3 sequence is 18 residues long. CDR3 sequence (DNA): TGTGCCAGCAGTTACGTACTAGCGGGAGGGCTCGAAACCGGGGAGCTGTTTTTT. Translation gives CASSYVLAGGLETGELFF.

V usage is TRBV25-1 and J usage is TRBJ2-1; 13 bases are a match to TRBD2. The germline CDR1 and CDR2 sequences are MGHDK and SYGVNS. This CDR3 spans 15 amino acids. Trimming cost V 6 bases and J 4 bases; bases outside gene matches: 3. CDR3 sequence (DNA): TGTGCCAGCAGCCGGACTAGCGGGAGATACAATGAGCAGTTCTTC. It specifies CASSRTSGRYNEQFF.